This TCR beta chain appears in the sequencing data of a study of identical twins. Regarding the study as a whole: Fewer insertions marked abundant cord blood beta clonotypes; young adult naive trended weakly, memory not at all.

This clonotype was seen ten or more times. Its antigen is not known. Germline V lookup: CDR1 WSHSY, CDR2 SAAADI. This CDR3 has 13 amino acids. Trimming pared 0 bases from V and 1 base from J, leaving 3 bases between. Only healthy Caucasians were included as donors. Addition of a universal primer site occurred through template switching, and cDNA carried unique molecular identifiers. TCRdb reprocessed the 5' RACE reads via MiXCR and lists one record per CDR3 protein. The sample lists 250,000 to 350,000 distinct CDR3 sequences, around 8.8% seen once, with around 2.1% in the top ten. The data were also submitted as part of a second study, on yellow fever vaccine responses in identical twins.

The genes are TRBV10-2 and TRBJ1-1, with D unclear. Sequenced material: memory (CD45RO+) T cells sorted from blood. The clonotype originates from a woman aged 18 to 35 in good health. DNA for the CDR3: TGCGCCAGCAGTGAGTCAGAGAACACTGAAGCTTTCTTT. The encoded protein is CASSESENTEAFF.